Below, 30 T cell receptor beta chains from the same sample are listed, as sequenced in a study of beta chain features in type 1 diabetes. Every isolated RNA sample was fully reverse transcribed, so sequencing captured expressed TCRB transcripts. TCRdb's copy holds only in-frame clones and misses some; the assay was immunoSEQ multiplex PCR. Among 430,000 or so clones listed, about 10% were seen once. The specimen sequenced was naive CD4+ T cells from blood. These receptors were collected from a woman under 30 in good health.

This clone was counted a few times. The rearrangement links TRBV7-8 to TRBJ1-5; D gene ambiguous. The V end was cut by 0 bases, the J end by 1 base, with 10 bases between. CDR1 SGHVS and CDR2 FQNEAQ come from the germline V gene. The CDR3 covers 16 residues. The CDR3 DNA is TGTGCCAGCAGCTTAGCTTGGGAGCGAAGCAATCAGCCCCAGCATTTT. Translating it yields CASSLAWERSNQPQHF.

This clone was found a few times. The CDR3 sequence: CASSVQGTEAFF. The CDR3 bases are TGTGCCAGCAGTGTACAGGGGACTGAAGCTTTCTTT. This chain connects TRBV25-1 to TRBJ1-1; 7 nucleotides agree with TRBD1. J lost 5 bases, V lost 4 bases, and 1 base had no gene match. The CDR3 extends over 12 amino acids. Germline V gene data show CDR1 as MGHDK and CDR2 as SYGVNS.

This clone was seen a handful of times. The rearrangement uses TRBV1 and TRBJ2-5; the tabulated D call, TRBD1, remains unverified against the DNA. TRBV1 is reported as a pseudogene. The CDR3 consists of 15 residues. The CDR3 nucleotides read TGCACCAGCAGCCCCCGACAGGGACCAGAAGAGACCCAGTACTTC. Protein sequence: CTSSPRQGPEETQYF.

The chain couples TRBV7-9 to TRBJ1-2, with 7 bases identical to TRBD1. After removal of 0 bases from V and 5 bases from J, the junction contained 12 bases not matched to a gene. The V gene's germline CDR1 is SEHNR and CDR2 FQNEAQ (reference sequence). This CDR3 spans 17 amino acids. The CDR3 reads CASSLARTRDRRYGYTF. DNA for the CDR3: TGTGCCAGCAGCTTAGCCCGGACCCGGGACAGACGATATGGCTACACCTTC.

The V gene is TRBV30, the J gene TRBJ2-5; 8 positions agree with TRBD1. The trim removed 3 bases at V and 2 bases at J, leaving 5 bases unmatched. There are 14 residues in the CDR3. Germline V gene lookup returns CDR1 GTSNPN and CDR2 SVGIG (reference sequence). The CDR3 coding sequence is TGTGCCTGGAGGCGTGGGACAGGACAAGAGACCCAGTACTTC. As protein: CAWRRGTGQETQYF.

The chain links TRBV5-6 to TRBJ2-1; no clear D gene. Per germline, CDR1 SGHDT and CDR2 YYEEEE. V shed 4 bases and J shed 3 bases, with 17 bases lying between them. The CDR3 is 16 amino acids. The CDR3 protein is CASSLVRELLYNEQFF. CDR3 sequence (DNA): TGTGCCAGCAGCCTGGTCAGAGAGCTTCTCTACAATGAGCAGTTCTTC.

The table lists this clone with a few counts. The chain couples TRBV23-1 to TRBJ1-1, with 11 bases fitting TRBD1. TRBV23-1 counts as an open reading frame of uncertain function. The CDR3 covers 19 residues. The V and J ends lost 7 bases and 4 bases, in that order; junction bases with no gene match: 20. CDR3: CASIQAYPGTGGPGTEAFF. In nucleotides, the CDR3 is TGCGCCAGCATCCAAGCCTACCCCGGGACAGGGGGTCCTGGCACTGAAGCTTTCTTT.

This clone has just a few counts. The chain has TRBV9 and TRBJ1-2, with 8 bases lining up with TRBD1. The CDR3 has 13 residues. Germline trimming cut 2 bases from V and 4 bases from J; bases unmatched to any gene: 1. Germline V gene data show CDR1 as SGDLS and CDR2 as YYNGEE. The CDR3 coding sequence is TGTGCCAGCAGCGTGGACAGGGCCTATGGCTACACCTTC. Its translation is CASSVDRAYGYTF.

This clone was seen only a few times. V gene TRBV5-1 combines with J gene TRBJ2-4; D call uncertain. CDR1 and CDR2 (germline): SGHRS, YFSETQ. Trimming cost V 0 bases and J 7 bases, with 11 bases left between them. The CDR3 length is 14 residues. The CDR3 DNA follows: TGCGCCAGCAGCTTGGAAGGATCTGGGAACATTCAGTACTTC. Residues: CASSLEGSGNIQYF.

There are a few counts of this clone. The rearrangement joins TRBV9 to TRBJ2-5, with 11 nucleotides matching TRBD2. This CDR3 region has 17 residues. J lost 2 bases, V lost 3 bases, and 9 bases had no gene match. Germline V CDR1 and CDR2: SGDLS, YYNGEE. In DNA, the CDR3 is TGTGCCAGCAGCGGGGGATTACGGACTAGCGGGCAAGAGACCCAGTACTTC. It encodes CASSGGLRTSGQETQYF.

V is TRBV20-1 and J is TRBJ2-2; 7 bases line up with TRBD2. The CDR3 sequence is 11 residues long. The trim removed 3 bases at V and 9 bases at J, leaving 1 base unmatched. From germline, CDR1 is DFQATT and CDR2 SNEGSKA (reference sequence). Here the CDR3 reads CSARGLRELFF. The CDR3 DNA reads as TGCAGTGCTAGGGGACTACGGGAGCTGTTTTTT.

Comment on this clone: A single base separates this from a much larger clone, so it may be a read error. Other DNA sequences in this sample translate to the same CDR3. The genes are TRBV7-9 and TRBJ2-5, with D unclear. V dropped 4 bases and J dropped 4 bases, with 4 bases sitting between them. The V gene's germline CDR1 is SEHNR and CDR2 FQNEAQ (reference sequence). CDR3 length equals 11 residues. CDR3 nucleotides: TGTGCCAGCAGCTCGGGAGAGACCCAGTACTTC. It codes for CASSSGETQYF.

The chain is built from TRBV29-1 and TRBJ1-2, with D tentatively TRBD1 (6 bases). The germline V gene has CDR1 SQVTM and CDR2 ANQGSEA. The CDR3 has 13 residues. V lost 4 bases and J lost 3, with 12 bases in between. The CDR3 DNA follows: TGCAGCGTTGGGACCACAGGGTACTATGGCTACACCTTC. Its protein is CSVGTTGYYGYTF.

The chain has TRBV6-1 and TRBJ1-6; 7 positions match TRBD1. This CDR3 has 15 residues. Germline CDR1 is MNHNS and CDR2 is SASEGT. Unmatched junction bases numbered 1, after V lost 1 base and J lost 4 bases. The CDR3 bases are TGTGCCAGCAGTGAAGAGGGACAGTATAATTCACCCCTCCACTTT. Translated, it gives CASSEEGQYNSPLHF.

This clone has just a few counts. The rearrangement links TRBV2 to TRBJ1-1, with D possibly being TRBD1 (5 bases). Germline lookup yields CDR1 SNHLY and CDR2 FYNNEI. The germline V and J ends were trimmed by 4 bases and 5 bases, with 11 bases remaining between them. This CDR3 has 13 residues. The CDR3 region has the DNA TGTGCCAGCAGTGGCAGGGAGGGGACTGAAGCTTTCTTT. As protein: CASSGREGTEAFF.

In this sample, this clone turned up a few times. The chain is built from TRBV7-2 and TRBJ2-1; TRBD1 agrees at 7 bases. Germline CDR1 reads SGHTA; CDR2 reads FQGNSA. With 2 bases clipped from V and 6 bases from J, the junction kept 4 bases outside the gene matches. The CDR3 runs 14 residues. The CDR3 protein is CASSLRYRGNEQFF. In DNA, the CDR3 is TGTGCCAGCAGCTTAAGGTACAGGGGCAATGAGCAGTTCTTC. Combining the CDR3 with reference TRBV7-2 and TRBJ2-1 gives the whole variable domain GAGVSQSPSNKVTEKGKDVELRCDPISGHTALYWYRQSLGQGLEFLIYFQGNSAPDKSGLPSDRFSAERTGGSVSTLTIQRTQQEDSAVYLCASSLRYRGNEQFFGPGTRLTVL.

The rearrangement uses TRBV7-2 and TRBJ2-5; D unresolved. Looked up from germline, CDR1 is SGHTA and CDR2 is FQGNSA. The CDR3 totals 17 residues. Trimming took 0 bases from V and 4 from J, leaving 18 bases between them. CDR3 amino acids: CASSLAYPRKGIETQYF. The CDR3 DNA is TGTGCCAGCAGCTTAGCGTACCCGAGGAAGGGAATAGAGACCCAGTACTTC. Full variable domain (remainder filled in from reference TRBV7-2 and TRBJ2-5): GAGVSQSPSNKVTEKGKDVELRCDPISGHTALYWYRQSLGQGLEFLIYFQGNSAPDKSGLPSDRFSAERTGGSVSTLTIQRTQQEDSAVYLCASSLAYPRKGIETQYFGPGTRLLVL.

J is TRBJ1-1 and V is TRBV29-1; D unclear. The length of the CDR3 is 13 residues. V lost 4 bases, J lost 1 base, and 10 bases lay in between. Germline V gene sequence: CDR1 SQVTM, CDR2 ANQGSEA. The CDR3 region is CSVGKGSNTEAFF. CDR3 nucleotide sequence: TGCAGCGTTGGAAAGGGTTCGAACACTGAAGCTTTCTTT.

V is TRBV28 and J is TRBJ2-6; no firm D call. Trimming stripped 7 bases from V and 4 bases from J, with 11 bases between. The V gene's germline CDR1 is MDHEN and CDR2 SYDVKM. The CDR3 is 14 amino acids. CDR3 protein: CASISPLGANVLTF. The CDR3 DNA reads as TGTGCCAGCATCTCCCCTTTAGGGGCCAACGTCCTGACTTTC.

This clone turned up a few times. This rearrangement joins TRBV25-1 to TRBJ2-1; D ambiguous. This CDR3 has 15 residues. Between the trimmed V and J ends, which lost 6 bases and 3 bases, there was a span of 15 bases. Germline lookup yields CDR1 MGHDK and CDR2 SYGVNS. The CDR3 DNA reads as TGTGCCAGCAGCCCGAGGCCCGGCGACTACAATGAGCAGTTCTTC. It specifies CASSPRPGDYNEQFF.

This clone was seen a handful of times. The J gene is TRBJ1-4, the V gene TRBV29-1; D unresolved. The V gene lost 4 bases and the J gene lost 7 bases, with 10 bases spanning the gap. The germline V gene has CDR1 SQVTM and CDR2 ANQGSEA. The CDR3 has 12 amino acids. The CDR3 DNA reads as TGCAGCGTTGCACGCGGTCCTGAAAAACTGTTTTTT. This sequence encodes CSVARGPEKLFF.

This clone was observed a few times. The V and J genes are TRBV5-1 and TRBJ2-7; possibly TRBD1 or TRBD2 for D (5 bases each). The germline CDR1 and CDR2 sequences are SGHRS and YFSETQ. Trimming removed 5 bases at V and 0 bases at J, with 12 bases between. The CDR3 sequence is 14 residues long. The CDR3: CASSRGVTSYEQYV. CDR3 DNA sequence: TGCGCCAGCAGTAGAGGGGTGACCTCCTACGAGCAGTACGTC.

This rearrangement joins TRBV18 to TRBJ2-2; 9 bases map to TRBD1. Germline V gene lookup returns CDR1 KGHSH and CDR2 LQKENI. J lost 2 bases, V lost 3 bases, and 4 bases had no gene match. The CDR3 loop spans 16 amino acids. The CDR3 DNA is TGTGCCAGCTCACCGGGGACAGGGCCTAACACCGGGGAGCTGTTTTTT. Its protein is CASSPGTGPNTGELFF. Drawing the rest from reference TRBV18 and TRBJ2-2, the complete variable domain is NAGVMQNPRHLVRRRGQEARLRCSPMKGHSHVYWYRQLPEEGLKFMVYLQKENIIDESGMPKERFSAEFPKEGPSILRIQQVVRGDSAAYFCASSPGTGPNTGELFFGEGSRLTVL.

This clone was observed a handful of times. J is TRBJ2-7 and V is TRBV29-1; no clear D. Trimming stripped 5 bases from V and 2 bases from J, with 10 bases between. CDR1 and CDR2 from the germline V gene are SQVTM and ANQGSEA. The CDR3 contains 12 residues. CDR3 in amino acids: CSVIRTPYEQYF. The CDR3 DNA follows: TGCAGCGTTATTCGTACCCCCTACGAGCAGTACTTC.

The chain links TRBV7-9 to TRBJ2-7, with D perhaps matching TRBD1 (7 bases). Trimming removed 4 bases from V and 2 bases from J, with 15 bases in between. The CDR3 totals 15 residues. Germline V gene lookup returns CDR1 SEHNR and CDR2 FQNEAQ (reference sequence). The CDR3 nucleotides are TGTGCCAGCAGCTCGACTAGGACAGGCACCTACGAGCAGTACTTC. Encoded protein: CASSSTRTGTYEQYF.

In regard to this clone: The sample has other DNA sequences that encode this CDR3 too. The chain has TRBV28 and TRBJ1-1; D is unclear. The V end lost 6 bases, the J end lost 2 bases, and 7 bases lay between the germline ends. CDR3 length: 12 residues. CDR1 is MDHEN, CDR2 SYDVKM, per germline. CDR3 DNA: TGTGCCAGCAGGACCCTTAACACTGAAGCTTTCTTT. Its protein product is CASRTLNTEAFF.

The V and J genes are TRBV14 and TRBJ2-1; TRBD1 aligns across 9 bases. The CDR3 loop spans 15 amino acids. J was trimmed by 9 bases and V by 4 bases; bases with no gene match: 10. Germline CDR1 and CDR2: SGHDN and FVKESK. The CDR3 DNA follows: TGTGCCAGCAGCCGGCAACCGGGACAGGGCGGTGAGCAGTTCTTC. It is translated as CASSRQPGQGGEQFF. Complete variable domain (other parts from reference TRBV14 and TRBJ2-1): EAGVTQFPSHSVIEKGQTVTLRCDPISGHDNLYWYRRVMGKEIKFLLHFVKESKQDESGMPNNRFLAERTGGTYSTLKVQPAELEDSGVYFCASSRQPGQGGEQFFGPGTRLTVL.

This clone was seen only a few times. The J gene is TRBJ2-1, the V gene TRBV5-4, with 9 bases fitting TRBD2. CDR1 is SGHNT, CDR2 YYREEE, per germline (reference sequence). V shed 4 bases, J shed 7 bases, and the junction held 12 bases outside the gene matches. This CDR3 is 16 amino acids long. The CDR3 DNA is TGTGCCAGCAGCATTATAGCGGGAGCCGATGGGAATGAGCAGTTCTTC. Its translation is CASSIIAGADGNEQFF.

The sample holds a few counts of this clone. V gene TRBV7-6 combines with J gene TRBJ2-5; 8 bases map to TRBD2. The CDR3 extends over 16 amino acids. J gave up 5 bases and V 8 bases, and 16 bases lay outside the gene matches. CDR1 and CDR2 from the germline V gene are SGHVS and FNYEAQ. The CDR3 DNA reads as TGTGCCAGCGCCTCAGCGAGCGGGGGCCGGAGGGAGACCCAGTACTTC. This encodes CASASASGGRRETQYF.

The chain employs TRBV5-1 and TRBJ2-3, with D perhaps matching TRBD1 (6 bases). The germline CDR1 and CDR2 sequences are SGHRS and YFSETQ. The CDR3 is 15 amino acids. Trimming took 1 base from V and 0 from J, leaving 9 bases between them. The DNA of the CDR3 is TGCGCCAGCAGCTTGCCAGGGGCTAGCACAGATACGCAGTATTTT. Its translation: CASSLPGASTDTQYF.